This T cell receptor (beta chain) was obtained from a study of T cell changes during pregnancy in multiple sclerosis. This CDR3 is 15 amino acids long. Looked up from germline, CDR1 is SEHNR and CDR2 is FQNEAQ (reference sequence). Trimming shortened V by 1 base and J by 1 base, and 10 bases separated the two germline ends. Only in-frame clones appear in the TCRdb table, and some are missing; sequencing was by immunoSEQ multiplex PCR. Counted here are about 38,000 clones, about nine tenths occurring once; the ten biggest clones make up about 12%. The sequence was collected from a female donor with multiple sclerosis, enrolled in a pregnancy study. Specimen: CD8+ T cells from peripheral blood mononuclear cells, collected after pregnancy. The V and J genes are TRBV7-9 and TRBJ1-2; D call uncertain. CDR3 residues: CASSLVLPGNYGYTF. CDR3 nucleotide sequence: TGTGCCAGCAGCTTAGTACTTCCGGGTAACTATGGCTACACCTTC.